These 29 T cell receptor beta chains were all obtained from the same sample, sequenced in a study of cytomegalovirus exposure and HLA in healthy donors. PCR employed 60 Vbeta and 13 Jbeta primers. Measured with immunoSEQ multiplex PCR; TCRdb has only the in-frame clones, and not every one. The table lists 85,000 to 130,000 clones, approximately 81% of them singletons. The sequencing sample was made of PBMCs. These receptors were obtained from a male donor in good health and CMV-seropositive.

V gene TRBV28 combines with J gene TRBJ1-2; TRBD1 matches 7 bases. The CDR3 totals 14 residues. Germline V gene lookup returns CDR1 MDHEN and CDR2 SYDVKM. V shed 4 bases and J 7 bases; nucleotides not matched to a gene: 9. The CDR3: CASSSGTEVSGYTF. The CDR3 nucleotides read TGTGCCAGCAGTTCCGGGACAGAGGTTTCTGGCTACACCTTC.

The CDR3: CASSPQGAMAGELFF. The CDR3 DNA sequence: TGTGCCAGCAGCCCCCAGGGGGCGATGGCCGGGGAGCTGTTTTTT. The rearrangement links TRBV7-3 to TRBJ2-2; 8 bases align to TRBD1. The CDR3 consists of 15 residues. V gave up 5 bases and J gave up 6 bases; unmatched junction bases: 8. Germline V gene lookup returns CDR1 SGHTA and CDR2 FQGTGA.

This clone was detected only a few times. The chain carries TRBV5-1 and TRBJ2-3, with D tentatively TRBD2 (5 bases). Trimming pared 3 bases from V and 1 base from J, leaving 12 bases between. Germline lookup yields CDR1 SGHRS and CDR2 YFSETQ. The CDR3 loop spans 15 amino acids. The CDR3 is CASSWSRGGTDTQYF. The CDR3 DNA is TGCGCCAGCAGCTGGAGCCGGGGTGGCACAGATACGCAGTATTTT. The whole variable domain, filled in from reference TRBV5-1 and TRBJ2-3, reads KAGVTQTPRYLIKTRGQQVTLSCSPISGHRSVSWYQQTPGQGLQFLFEYFSETQRNKGNFPGRFSGRQFSNSRSEMNVSTLELGDSALYLCASSWSRGGTDTQYFGPGTRLTVL.

This clone came up once. The chain couples TRBV5-6 to TRBJ2-1, with D maybe TRBD1 (5 bases). The V end lost 0 bases, the J end lost 13 bases, and 8 bases lay between the germline ends. In germline, CDR1 is SGHDT, CDR2 YYEEEE. The CDR3 loop spans 11 amino acids. The CDR3 loop reads CASSLGQTQFF. For the CDR3, the DNA is TGTGCCAGCAGCTTGGGACAGACCCAGTTCTTC. The full variable domain, rest sourced from reference TRBV5-6 and TRBJ2-1, is DAGVTQSPTHLIKTRGQQVTLRCSPKSGHDTVSWYQQALGQGPQFIFQYYEEEERQRGNFPDRFSGHQFPNYSSELNVNALLLGDSALYLCASSLGQTQFFGPGTRLTVL.

The table lists this clone with a few counts. This rearrangement joins TRBV29-1 to TRBJ2-2; D not certain. Germline lookup yields CDR1 SQVTM and CDR2 ANQGSEA. The V end lost 0 bases, the J end lost 4 bases, and 6 bases lay between the germline ends. This CDR3 is 13 amino acids long. The CDR3 loop reads CSVEDPRTGELFF. In DNA form, the CDR3 reads TGCAGCGTTGAAGATCCCCGCACCGGGGAGCTGTTTTTT.

This clone was counted between two and nine times. The J gene is TRBJ2-7, the V gene TRBV6-5; 13 bases fit TRBD2. Germline V gene lookup returns CDR1 MNHEY and CDR2 SVGAGI. The CDR3 length is 15 residues. V lost 0 bases and J lost 5; bases outside the gene matches: 1. The CDR3 protein is CASSYSTSGGNEQYF. The DNA of the CDR3 is TGTGCCAGCAGTTACTCGACTAGCGGGGGGAACGAGCAGTACTTC.

The chain couples TRBV2 to TRBJ1-5, with D possibly TRBD1 on 6 matching bases. Trimming removed 6 bases at V and 4 bases at J, with 13 bases between. The CDR3 contains 14 residues. The germline V gene has CDR1 SNHLY and CDR2 FYNNEI. The CDR3 loop reads CASREGGRNQPQHF. CDR3 DNA sequence: TGTGCCAGCAGGGAGGGGGGGAGGAATCAGCCCCAGCATTTT.

V is TRBV5-5 and J is TRBJ2-2; D is perhaps TRBD1 (5 bases). The CDR3 is 13 residues long. CDR1 and CDR2 (germline): SGHKS, YYEKEE (reference sequence). Trimming cost V 0 bases and J 8 bases, with 8 bases left between them. The CDR3 nucleotides read TGTGCCAGCAGCTTGGAGGGGTTGGGGGAGCTGTTTTTT. Its protein is CASSLEGLGELFF.

The CDR3 sequence: CASGSGTGGPTDTQYF. The CDR3 bases are TGTGCCAGCGGCTCCGGGACAGGGGGTCCCACAGATACGCAGTATTTT. V usage is TRBV25-1 and J usage is TRBJ2-3; 11 bases are shared with TRBD1. V was pared by 8 bases and J by 2 bases, with 9 bases of the junction left unmatched. The CDR3 has 16 residues. Germline CDR1 MGHDK, CDR2 SYGVNS.

The V and J genes are TRBV27 and TRBJ1-4; D remains ambiguous. The CDR3 is 14 residues long. The germline CDR1 and CDR2 sequences are MNHEY and SMNVEV (reference sequence). Trimming pared 1 base from V and 3 bases from J, leaving 6 bases between. CDR3 nucleotide sequence: TGTGCCAGCAGTTTATGGGCCTCTAATGAAAAACTGTTTTTT. Its protein is CASSLWASNEKLFF.

This clone occurred a few times. Other DNA variants within this sample encode the same CDR3. The V and J genes are TRBV2 and TRBJ1-1; 10 bases align to TRBD1. The CDR3 has 14 amino acids. V was pared by 7 bases and J by 5 bases, with 7 bases of the junction left unmatched. Germline CDR1 SNHLY, CDR2 FYNNEI. The CDR3 sequence: CASTFGTGVTEAFF. CDR3 DNA: TGTGCCAGCACCTTCGGGACAGGGGTGACTGAAGCTTTCTTT. The whole variable domain, filled in from reference TRBV2 and TRBJ1-1, reads EPEVTQTPSHQVTQMGQEVILRCVPISNHLYFYWYRQILGQKVEFLVSFYNNEISEKSEIFDDQFSVERPDGSNFTLKIRSTKLEDSAMYFCASTFGTGVTEAFFGQGTRLTVV.

The chain carries TRBV6-5 and TRBJ2-5; 9 bases line up with TRBD1. The CDR3 spans 14 residues. Germline loops: CDR1 MNHEY, CDR2 SVGAGI. The ends lost 6 bases at V and 6 bases at J; junction bases unmatched: 8. The CDR3 nucleotides read TGTGCCAGCAGCTCTTACAGGGGGCAACAGACCCAGTACTTC. Translation gives CASSSYRGQQTQYF.

V gene TRBV5-1 combines with J gene TRBJ2-2; 9 nucleotides agree with TRBD1. Germline V gives CDR1 SGHRS, CDR2 YFSETQ. The V gene end was trimmed by 4 bases and the J gene end by 6 bases; junction bases not matched to a gene: 7. The CDR3 totals 15 residues. The CDR3 sequence: CASSATGGMAGELFF. The CDR3 DNA sequence: TGCGCCAGCAGCGCGACAGGGGGAATGGCCGGGGAGCTGTTTTTT.

The chain recombines TRBV27 with TRBJ1-1, with no clear D. CDR1 is MNHEY, CDR2 SMNVEV, per germline (reference sequence). This CDR3 contains 14 residues. V dropped 5 bases and J dropped 0 bases, with 10 bases sitting between them. CDR3 sequence reads: CASSPGILNTEAFF. The CDR3 DNA follows: TGTGCCAGCAGTCCGGGAATCCTGAACACTGAAGCTTTCTTT.

This chain joins TRBV25-1 and TRBJ2-5; D unresolved. The V and J ends lost 7 bases and 1 base respectively, with 13 bases between them. Germline V gives CDR1 MGHDK, CDR2 SYGVNS. CDR3 length equals 14 residues. For the CDR3, the DNA is TGTGCCAGCACAGGTCGAGTACCCCAAGAGACCCAGTACTTC. The encoded protein is CASTGRVPQETQYF.

The V and J genes are TRBV7-9 and TRBJ2-2; D might be TRBD1 (6 bases). The germline V and J ends were trimmed by 2 bases and 7 bases, with 8 bases remaining between them. There are 13 residues in the CDR3. The V gene's germline CDR1 is SEHNR and CDR2 FQNEAQ (reference sequence). The CDR3 DNA is TGTGCCAGCAGCTTAATACAGGGCGGGGAGCTGTTTTTT. It yields the protein CASSLIQGGELFF.

The chain recombines TRBV27 with TRBJ2-7; 13 bases fit TRBD2. The length of the CDR3 is 15 residues. V lost 6 bases to trimming and J lost 2 bases; unmatched junction nucleotides: 4. The germline V gene has CDR1 MNHEY and CDR2 SMNVEV (reference sequence). In DNA form, the CDR3 reads TGTGCCAGCAGGTCTACTAGCGGGGGGGCCTACGAGCAGTACTTC. Translating it yields CASRSTSGGAYEQYF.

The rearrangement uses TRBV18 and TRBJ1-5; 9 bases are shared with TRBD1. Unmatched junction bases numbered 7, after V lost 4 bases and J lost 6 bases. This CDR3 comprises 15 residues. Looked up from germline, CDR1 is KGHSH and CDR2 is LQKENI. CDR3 amino acids: CASSLTRDRVQPQHF. In nucleotides, the CDR3 is TGTGCCAGCTCACTTACCCGGGACAGGGTTCAGCCCCAGCATTTT.

This chain links TRBV13 with TRBJ2-3; 11 bases agree with TRBD2. Per germline, CDR1 PRHDT and CDR2 FYEKMQ (reference sequence). V shed 4 bases and J 0 bases; nucleotides not matched to a gene: 3. The CDR3 has 16 residues. The CDR3 loop is CASSSTSGESTDTQYF. In nucleotides, the CDR3 is TGTGCCAGCAGCTCGACTAGCGGGGAGAGCACAGATACGCAGTATTTT.

The chain employs TRBV7-2 and TRBJ2-1; 10 positions agree with TRBD1. The length of the CDR3 is 15 residues. Per the germline V gene, CDR1 is SGHTA and CDR2 is FQGNSA. V gave up 5 bases and J gave up 6 bases; unmatched junction bases: 7. CDR3 in DNA: TGTGCCAGCAGCCCTCGACAGGGGGCCAGCAATGAGCAGTTCTTC. This sequence encodes CASSPRQGASNEQFF.

The chain carries TRBV5-1 and TRBJ2-6, with a weak D call TRBD1 (6 bases). Trimming removed 5 bases at V and 3 bases at J, with 15 bases between. Germline V gene sequence: CDR1 SGHRS, CDR2 YFSETQ. The CDR3 loop spans 16 amino acids. The CDR3 DNA sequence: TGCGCCAGCAGGGCACAGGGATCTAGTGGGGCCAACGTCCTGACTTTC. This encodes CASRAQGSSGANVLTF. Combining the CDR3 with reference TRBV5-1 and TRBJ2-6 gives the whole variable domain KAGVTQTPRYLIKTRGQQVTLSCSPISGHRSVSWYQQTPGQGLQFLFEYFSETQRNKGNFPGRFSGRQFSNSRSEMNVSTLELGDSALYLCASRAQGSSGANVLTFGAGSRLTVL.

The chain combines TRBV10-1 with TRBJ1-1; no reliable D call. The CDR3 is 14 amino acids. With 0 bases removed from V and 2 bases from J, the gap between germline ends came to 7 bases. The germline CDR1 and CDR2 sequences are WNHNN and SYGVQD (reference sequence). The CDR3 region is CASSESGDNTEAFF. DNA for the CDR3: TGCGCCAGCAGTGAGTCGGGAGACAACACTGAAGCTTTCTTT.

This chain uses TRBV7-2 with TRBJ2-5, with D maybe TRBD1 (5 bases). The germline CDR1 and CDR2 sequences are SGHTA and FQGNSA. The V end lost 5 bases, the J end lost 0 bases, and 19 bases lay between the germline ends. The CDR3 extends over 17 amino acids. CDR3 sequence (DNA): TGTGCCAGCAGCCCCAACCCTGACAGAACGTACCAAGAGACCCAGTACTTC. Residues: CASSPNPDRTYQETQYF.

The V gene is TRBV5-1, the J gene TRBJ2-3; D remains ambiguous. Trimming left V 0 bases short and J 2 bases short, with 7 bases between. The CDR3 consists of 14 residues. Germline CDR1 SGHRS, CDR2 YFSETQ. The CDR3 sequence: CASSLGLNTDTQYF. The CDR3 DNA reads as TGCGCCAGCAGCTTGGGTCTAAACACAGATACGCAGTATTTT. The full variable domain, with the rest looked up from reference TRBV5-1 and TRBJ2-3, is KAGVTQTPRYLIKTRGQQVTLSCSPISGHRSVSWYQQTPGQGLQFLFEYFSETQRNKGNFPGRFSGRQFSNSRSEMNVSTLELGDSALYLCASSLGLNTDTQYFGPGTRLTVL.

This rearrangement joins TRBV30 to TRBJ2-5, with a weak D call TRBD1 (5 bases). The CDR3 covers 11 residues. V dropped 2 bases and J dropped 7 bases, with 8 bases sitting between them. The germline V gene encodes CDR1 GTSNPN and CDR2 SVGIG (reference sequence). The CDR3 reads CAWSTQGTQYF. The CDR3 DNA sequence: TGTGCCTGGAGTACTCAGGGGACCCAGTACTTC.

The chain recombines TRBV9 with TRBJ1-2, with D perhaps matching TRBD1 (6 bases). V shed 0 bases and J shed 2 bases, with 11 bases lying between them. Germline CDR1 reads SGDLS; CDR2 reads YYNGEE. The length of the CDR3 is 15 residues. The CDR3 nucleotides are TGTGCCAGCAGCGTAGTGGGGGCGCCGAACTATGGCTACACCTTC. Residues: CASSVVGAPNYGYTF.

The rearrangement uses TRBV9 and TRBJ1-5; D gene ambiguous. With 0 bases removed from V and 12 bases from J, the gap between germline ends came to 13 bases. CDR1 is SGDLS, CDR2 YYNGEE, per germline. This CDR3 is built from 13 residues. CDR3 DNA sequence: TGTGCCAGCAGCGTAGCGCCTAGTGGAGACCAGCATTTT. This translates into CASSVAPSGDQHF.

The chain carries TRBV9 and TRBJ1-2; 11 nucleotides line up with TRBD1. CDR3 length: 19 amino acids. After removal of 4 bases from V and 2 bases from J, the junction contained 16 bases not matched to a gene. CDR1 is SGDLS, CDR2 YYNGEE, per germline. Written as DNA, the CDR3 is TGTGCCAGCAGCATAGCCGGGACAGGGGGATTCGAGGGGAACTATGGCTACACCTTC. Protein product: CASSIAGTGGFEGNYGYTF.

The chain has TRBV7-7 and TRBJ2-1; 11 bases match TRBD1. The length of the CDR3 is 14 residues. The V segment lost 3 bases and the J segment 9 bases; nucleotides outside the gene matches: 4. Germline values: CDR1 SSHAT, CDR2 FNYEAQ (reference sequence). CDR3 DNA sequence: TGTGCCAGCAGCTTTGGACAGGGGGCGACTGAGCAGTTCTTC. This codes for CASSFGQGATEQFF.